Sequencing of this T cell receptor (beta chain) was carried out in a study of T-cell reconstitution after alpha-beta-depleted transplantation in children. Unique molecular identifiers featured in how the TCRbeta library was prepared. From the PCR reads, TCRdb called clonotypes with MiXCR, one entry per CDR3 protein. The table has about 98,000 distinct CDR3 sequences, about 8% seen once; the top ten hold roughly 15%. The CDR3 sequence is 15 residues long. V lost 4 bases to trimming and J lost 4 bases; unmatched junction nucleotides: 7. Germline V CDR1 and CDR2: MGHRA, YSYEKL. Notes on this clonotype: Antigen specificity is unknown.

Study conclusions and caveats: Expanded graft clones numbering several hundred reportedly gave rise to alpha-beta T cells about two months after transplant. One year after transplant, T-cell counts and diversity came mostly from newly produced T cells.

The TCR originated in a boy aged 2 to 9 with acute lymphoblastic leukemia, due to receive a stem cell transplant. The V and J genes are TRBV4-1 and TRBJ2-7, with TRBD1 matching 10 bases. Here the sequenced sample was PBMCs, taken before TCRalphabeta/CD19-depleted stem cell transplant. In DNA form, the CDR3 reads TGCGCCAGCAGCCTGTATGGACAGGGGGGATACGAGCAGTACTTC. This translates into CASSLYGQGGYEQYF.